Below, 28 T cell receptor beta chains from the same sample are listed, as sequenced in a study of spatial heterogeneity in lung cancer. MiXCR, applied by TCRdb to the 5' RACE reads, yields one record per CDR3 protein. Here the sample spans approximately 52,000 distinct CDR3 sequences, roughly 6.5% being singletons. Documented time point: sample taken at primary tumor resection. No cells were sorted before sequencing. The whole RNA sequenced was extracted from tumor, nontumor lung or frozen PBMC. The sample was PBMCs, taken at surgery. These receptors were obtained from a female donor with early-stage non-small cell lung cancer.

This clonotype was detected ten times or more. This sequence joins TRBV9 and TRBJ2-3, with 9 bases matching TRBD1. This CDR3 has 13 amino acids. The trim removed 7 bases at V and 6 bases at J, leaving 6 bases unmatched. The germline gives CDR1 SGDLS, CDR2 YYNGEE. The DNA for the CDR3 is TGTGCCAGCGGGAGAACAGGGGGCGATACGCAGTATTTT. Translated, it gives CASGRTGGDTQYF.

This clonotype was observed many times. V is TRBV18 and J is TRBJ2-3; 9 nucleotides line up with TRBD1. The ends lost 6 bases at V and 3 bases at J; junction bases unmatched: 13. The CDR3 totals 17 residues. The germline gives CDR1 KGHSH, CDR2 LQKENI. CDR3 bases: TGTGCCAGCTCGCCTGGACAGGGGCGATTCGAAACAGATACGCAGTATTTT. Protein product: CASSPGQGRFETDTQYF.

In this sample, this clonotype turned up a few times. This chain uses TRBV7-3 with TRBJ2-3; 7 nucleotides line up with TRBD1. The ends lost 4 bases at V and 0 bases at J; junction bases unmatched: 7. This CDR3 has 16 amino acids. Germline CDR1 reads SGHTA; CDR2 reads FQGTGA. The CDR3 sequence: CASSYFGTASTDTQYF. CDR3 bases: TGTGCCAGCAGCTACTTCGGGACAGCTAGCACAGATACGCAGTATTTT.

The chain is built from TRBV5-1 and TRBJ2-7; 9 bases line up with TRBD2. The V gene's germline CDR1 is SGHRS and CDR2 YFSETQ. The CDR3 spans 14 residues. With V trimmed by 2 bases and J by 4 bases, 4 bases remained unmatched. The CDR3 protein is CASSFDSGGYEQYF. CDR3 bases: TGCGCCAGCAGCTTCGATAGCGGGGGTTACGAGCAGTACTTC.

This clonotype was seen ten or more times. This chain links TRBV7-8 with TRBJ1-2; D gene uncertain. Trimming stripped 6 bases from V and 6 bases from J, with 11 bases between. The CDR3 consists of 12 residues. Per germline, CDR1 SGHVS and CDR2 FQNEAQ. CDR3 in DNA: TGTGCCAGCAGAAGCCTTATGGATGGCTACACCTTC. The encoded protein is CASRSLMDGYTF.

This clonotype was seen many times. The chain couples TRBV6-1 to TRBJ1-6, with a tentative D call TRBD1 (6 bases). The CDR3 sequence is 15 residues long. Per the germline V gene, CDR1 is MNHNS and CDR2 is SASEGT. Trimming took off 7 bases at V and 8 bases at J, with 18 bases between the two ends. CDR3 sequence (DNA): TGTGCCAGCATCCGCGGGACAAACCGGGATTCACCCCTCCACTTT. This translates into CASIRGTNRDSPLHF.

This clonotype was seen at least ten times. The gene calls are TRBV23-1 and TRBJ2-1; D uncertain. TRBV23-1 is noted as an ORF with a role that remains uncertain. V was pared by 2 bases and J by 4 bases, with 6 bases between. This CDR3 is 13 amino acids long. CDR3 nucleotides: TGCGCCAGCAGTCAAGCCAGATACAATGAGCAGTTCTTC. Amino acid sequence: CASSQARYNEQFF.

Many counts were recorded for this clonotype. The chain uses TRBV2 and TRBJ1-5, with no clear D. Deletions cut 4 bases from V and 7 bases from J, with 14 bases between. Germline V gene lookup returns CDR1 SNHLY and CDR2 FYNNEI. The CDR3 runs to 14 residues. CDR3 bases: TGTGCCAGCAGTGTAGGGATTGCGGGACAGCCCCAGCATTTT. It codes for CASSVGIAGQPQHF.

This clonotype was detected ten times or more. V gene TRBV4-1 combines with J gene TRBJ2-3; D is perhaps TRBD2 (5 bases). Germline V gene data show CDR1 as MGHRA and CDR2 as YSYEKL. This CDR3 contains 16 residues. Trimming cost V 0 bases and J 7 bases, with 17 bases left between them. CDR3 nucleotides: TGCGCCAGCAGCCAAGAACCCTCTAGCCCTCTTCATACGCAGTATTTT. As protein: CASSQEPSSPLHTQYF.

This CDR3 is CASKKTQYF. DNA for the CDR3: TGCGCCAGCAAAAAGACCCAGTACTTC. The V call is TRBV23-1, the J call TRBJ2-5; D is unresolved. TRBV23-1 is placed among ORFs of uncertain function. The CDR3 contains 9 residues. V was trimmed by 7 bases and J by 6 bases, leaving 3 bases between them.

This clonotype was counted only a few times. CDR3: CSARKQGEEQYF. Here the CDR3 DNA reads TGCAGTGCTCGAAAGCAGGGAGAAGAGCAGTACTTC. The chain links TRBV20-1 to TRBJ2-7, with D perhaps TRBD1 or TRBD2 (5 bases each). Trimming shortened V by 5 bases and J by 7 bases, and 15 bases separated the two germline ends. CDR1 DFQATT and CDR2 SNEGSKA come from the germline V gene (reference sequence). There are 12 residues in the CDR3.

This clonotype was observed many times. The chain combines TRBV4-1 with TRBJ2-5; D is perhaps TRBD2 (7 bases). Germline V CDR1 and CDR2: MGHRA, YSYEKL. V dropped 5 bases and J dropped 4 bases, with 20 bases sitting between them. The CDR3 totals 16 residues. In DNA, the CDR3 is TGCGCCAGCAGCTTCACCCGGCGGGGGCCCGTAGAGACCCAGTACTTC. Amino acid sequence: CASSFTRRGPVETQYF.

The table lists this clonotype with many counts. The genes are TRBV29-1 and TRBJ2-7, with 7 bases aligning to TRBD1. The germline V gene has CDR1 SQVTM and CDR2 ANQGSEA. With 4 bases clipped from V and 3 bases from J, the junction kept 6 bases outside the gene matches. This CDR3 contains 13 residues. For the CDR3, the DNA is TGCAGCGTTGCGAGGGGACAGATCTACGAGCAGTACTTC. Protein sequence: CSVARGQIYEQYF.

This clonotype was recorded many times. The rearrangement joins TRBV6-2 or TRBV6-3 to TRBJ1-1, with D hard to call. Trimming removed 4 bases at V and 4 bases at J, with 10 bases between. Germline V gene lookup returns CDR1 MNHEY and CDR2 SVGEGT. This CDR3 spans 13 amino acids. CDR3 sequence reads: CASSFLEGTEAFF. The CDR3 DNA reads TGTGCCAGCAGTTTCCTGGAGGGCACTGAAGCTTTCTTT.

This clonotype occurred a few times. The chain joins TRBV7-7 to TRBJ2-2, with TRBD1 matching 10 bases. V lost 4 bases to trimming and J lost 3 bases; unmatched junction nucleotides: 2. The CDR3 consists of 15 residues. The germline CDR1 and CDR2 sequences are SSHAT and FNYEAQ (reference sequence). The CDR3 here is CASSSGTGDTGELFF. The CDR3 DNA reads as TGTGCCAGCAGCTCCGGGACAGGGGACACCGGGGAGCTGTTTTTT.

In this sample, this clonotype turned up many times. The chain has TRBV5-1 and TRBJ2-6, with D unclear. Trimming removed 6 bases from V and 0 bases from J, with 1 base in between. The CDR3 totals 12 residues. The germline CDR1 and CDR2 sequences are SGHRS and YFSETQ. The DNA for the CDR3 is TGCGCCAGCAACTCTGGGGCCAACGTCCTGACTTTC. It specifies CASNSGANVLTF. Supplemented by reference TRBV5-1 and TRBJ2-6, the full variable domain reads KAGVTQTPRYLIKTRGQQVTLSCSPISGHRSVSWYQQTPGQGLQFLFEYFSETQRNKGNFPGRFSGRQFSNSRSEMNVSTLELGDSALYLCASNSGANVLTFGAGSRLTVL.

CDR3 amino acids: CASNRWGRIGANVLTF. In DNA, the CDR3 is TGTGCCAGCAACCGTTGGGGGCGGATTGGGGCCAACGTCCTGACTTTC. This chain connects TRBV5-8 to TRBJ2-6; possible D gene TRBD1, 6 bases. Per germline, CDR1 SGHTS and CDR2 YDEGEE. The CDR3 length is 16 residues. Trimming took 6 bases from V and 3 from J, leaving 16 bases between them.

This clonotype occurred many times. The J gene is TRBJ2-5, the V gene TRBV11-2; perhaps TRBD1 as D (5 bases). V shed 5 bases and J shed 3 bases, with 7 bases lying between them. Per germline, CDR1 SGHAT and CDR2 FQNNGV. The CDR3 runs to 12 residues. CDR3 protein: CASSKTEETQYF. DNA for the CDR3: TGTGCCAGCAGCAAGACAGAAGAGACCCAGTACTTC. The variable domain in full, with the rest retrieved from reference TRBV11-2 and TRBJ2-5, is EAGVAQSPRYKIIEKRQSVAFWCNPISGHATLYWYQQILGQGPKLLIQFQNNGVVDDSQLPKDRFSAERLKGVDSTLKIQPAKLEDSAVYLCASSKTEETQYFGPGTRLLVL.

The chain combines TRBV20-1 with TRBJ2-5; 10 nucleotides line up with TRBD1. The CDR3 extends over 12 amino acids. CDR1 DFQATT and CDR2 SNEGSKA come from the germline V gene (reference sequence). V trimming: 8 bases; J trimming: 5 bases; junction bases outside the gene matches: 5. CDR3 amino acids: CSPTGGVETQYF. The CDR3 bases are TGCAGTCCGACAGGGGGCGTCGAGACCCAGTACTTC.

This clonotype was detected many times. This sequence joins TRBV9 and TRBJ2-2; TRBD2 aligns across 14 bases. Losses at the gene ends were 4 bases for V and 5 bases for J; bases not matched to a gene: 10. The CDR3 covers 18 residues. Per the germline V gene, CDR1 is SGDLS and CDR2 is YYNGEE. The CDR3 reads CASSSTGTSGGNTGELFF. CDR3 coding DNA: TGTGCCAGCAGCTCAACCGGGACTAGCGGGGGAAATACCGGGGAGCTGTTTTTT.

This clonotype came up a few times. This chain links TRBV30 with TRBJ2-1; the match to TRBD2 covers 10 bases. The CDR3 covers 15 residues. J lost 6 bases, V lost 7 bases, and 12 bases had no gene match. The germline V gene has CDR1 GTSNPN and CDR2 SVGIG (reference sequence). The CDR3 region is CASTLAGVPSNEQFF. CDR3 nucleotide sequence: TGTGCCTCGACTCTAGCGGGGGTTCCTAGCAATGAGCAGTTCTTC. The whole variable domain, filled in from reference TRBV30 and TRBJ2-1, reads SQTIHQWPATLVQPVGSPLSLECTVEGTSNPNLYWYRQAAGRGLQLLFYSVGIGQISSEVPQNLSASRPQDRQFILSSKKLLLSDSGFYLCASTLAGVPSNEQFFGPGTRLTVL.

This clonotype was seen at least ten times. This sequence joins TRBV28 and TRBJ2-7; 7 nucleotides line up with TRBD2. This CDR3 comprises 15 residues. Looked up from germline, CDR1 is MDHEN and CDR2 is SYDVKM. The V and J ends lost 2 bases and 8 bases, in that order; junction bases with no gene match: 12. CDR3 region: CASSLRDYRTSQQYF. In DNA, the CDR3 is TGTGCCAGCAGTTTAAGGGACTACCGTACCTCCCAGCAGTACTTC.

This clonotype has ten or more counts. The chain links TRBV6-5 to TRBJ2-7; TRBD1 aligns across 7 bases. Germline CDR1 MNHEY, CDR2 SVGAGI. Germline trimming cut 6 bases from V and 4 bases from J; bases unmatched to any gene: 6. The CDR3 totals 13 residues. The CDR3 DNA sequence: TGTGCCAGCAGCCCCGGGACAGCTTACGAGCAGTACTTC. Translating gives CASSPGTAYEQYF.

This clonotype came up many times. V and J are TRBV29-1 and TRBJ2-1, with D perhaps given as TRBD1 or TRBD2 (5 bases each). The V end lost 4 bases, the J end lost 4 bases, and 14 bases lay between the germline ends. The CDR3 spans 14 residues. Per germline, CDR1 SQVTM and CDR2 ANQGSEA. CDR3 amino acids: CSVVDTGAYNEQFF. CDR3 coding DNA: TGCAGCGTTGTGGACACCGGGGCTTACAATGAGCAGTTCTTC.

DNA for the CDR3: TGTGCCAGCAGTTACCAACAACCGGGTTCCTACGAGCAGTACTTC. Amino acid sequence: CASSYQQPGSYEQYF. The V call is TRBV6-5, the J call TRBJ2-7; unclear D gene. The CDR3 sequence is 15 residues long. Trimming pared 2 bases from V and 1 base from J, leaving 12 bases between. Germline lookup yields CDR1 MNHEY and CDR2 SVGAGI.

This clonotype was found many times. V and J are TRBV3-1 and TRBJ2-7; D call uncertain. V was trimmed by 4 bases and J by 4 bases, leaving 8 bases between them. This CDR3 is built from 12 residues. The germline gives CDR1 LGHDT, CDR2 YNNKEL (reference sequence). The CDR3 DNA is TGTGCCAGCAGCCCTGCAGGATACGAGCAGTACTTC. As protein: CASSPAGYEQYF.

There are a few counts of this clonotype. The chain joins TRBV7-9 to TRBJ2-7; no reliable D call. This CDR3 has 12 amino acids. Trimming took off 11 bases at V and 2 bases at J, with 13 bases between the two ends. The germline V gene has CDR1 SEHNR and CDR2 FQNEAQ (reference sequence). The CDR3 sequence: CAAGVEPYEQYF. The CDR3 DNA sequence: TGTGCCGCTGGGGTGGAGCCCTACGAGCAGTACTTC.

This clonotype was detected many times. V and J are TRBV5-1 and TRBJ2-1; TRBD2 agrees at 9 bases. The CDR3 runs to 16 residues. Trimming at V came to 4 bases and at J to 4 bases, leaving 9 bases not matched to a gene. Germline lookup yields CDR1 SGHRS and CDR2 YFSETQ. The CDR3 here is CASSPRLAGIYNEQFF. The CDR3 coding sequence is TGCGCCAGCAGCCCCCGGCTAGCGGGAATATACAATGAGCAGTTCTTC.